Listed below are T cell receptor beta chains from one sample, sequenced in a study of control samples from healthy donors and cancer patients. Some clones are missing from TCRdb's copy, which holds only in-frame ones; the method was immunoSEQ multiplex PCR. The sample includes about 190,000 clones, around 90% of them seen just once. The sequenced sample was blood. The receptor source for this set is a man under 40 in good health. Both conserved end residues are part of each CDR3. The order of the fields is D gene, clone size, V gene, J gene, CDR3 DNA, CDR3 protein. D genes are given only for firm matches. The size entry is marked missing in some rows and otherwise reads once, few, many or a size class.

-	-	TRBV9	TRBJ2-5	TGTGCCAGCAGCAGCGGTGGCGCACAACAAGAGACCCAGTACTTC	CASSSGGAQQETQYF
-	-	TRBV14	TRBJ2-3	TGTGCCAGCAGCGAAGGGTGGTATACGCAGTATTTT	CASSEGWYTQYF
TRBD1	-	TRBV7-9	TRBJ1-1	TGTGCCAGCAGTAGTAGGGGGCAGGAGTCTGAAGCTTTCTTT	CASSSRGQESEAFF
-	-	TRBV2	TRBJ1-4	TGTGCCAGCAGTTACCACATGGGAGCAGTCGATGAAAAACTGTTTTTT	CASSYHMGAVDEKLFF
-	-	TRBV3-1/TRBV3-2	TRBJ1-2	TGTGCCAGCAGCCAAGTCAGCCCTTATGGGGGCTACACCTTC	CASSQVSPYGGYTF
-	-	TRBV2	TRBJ1-2	TGTGCCAGCAGTGAAGGCAGGGCCCTCTCCTATGGCTACACCTTC	CASSEGRALSYGYTF
-	few	TRBV15	TRBJ1-1	TGTGCCACCAGCAGCAGGGAAAACACTGAAGCTTTCTTT	CATSSRENTEAFF
-	-	TRBV14	TRBJ2-6	TGTGCCAGCAGCCAATCTGGGGCCAACGTCCTGACTTTC	CASSQSGANVLTF
-	-	TRBV27	TRBJ2-3	TGTGCCAGCAGTTTTTTCGCGGGAGATACGCAGTATTTT	CASSFFAGDTQYF
-	-	TRBV6-5	TRBJ2-1	TGTGCCAGCAGTTACTCGAGGCAGGGAAGGGGCAATGAGCAGTTCTTC	CASSYSRQGRGNEQFF
-	-	TRBV10-2	TRBJ1-3	TGCGCCAGCAGTGAAGCAGGTTCTGGAAACACCATATATTTT	CASSEAGSGNTIYF
-	-	TRBV6-1	TRBJ1-5	TGTGCCAGCAGTGAAGTCGCAGGGTATAGCAATCAGCCCCAGCATTTT	CASSEVAGYSNQPQHF
-	-	TRBV6-5	TRBJ2-7	TGTGCCAGCGAGAGAACAGGATTGCCCTACGAGCAGTACTTC	CASERTGLPYEQYF
-	-	TRBV7-8	TRBJ1-4	TGTGCCAGCAGCTTAGCGCCAGGGAGGGAAAAACTGTTTTTT	CASSLAPGREKLFF
-	-	TRBV2	TRBJ1-1	TGTGCCAGCAGACCCGGGACAAACACTGAAGCTTTCTTT	CASRPGTNTEAFF
TRBD2	-	TRBV6-5	TRBJ2-4	TGTGCCAGCAGTCTCTCGGGACTAGCGGCAAACATTCAGTACTTC	CASSLSGLAANIQYF
-	-	TRBV7-8	TRBJ1-3	TGTGCCAGCAGCTTAGTATCCGACAGCTCTATCGGAAACACCATATATTTT	CASSLVSDSSIGNTIYF
-	-	TRBV10-2	TRBJ1-4	TGCGCCAGCAGTCCGGGCCCTTCGGGGGCAAAACTGTTTTTT	CASSPGPSGAKLFF
-	-	TRBV24-1	TRBJ1-5	TGTGCCACCAGTGATTCCGGGACAACAACGGGAGTGGGGAATCAGCCCCAGCATTTT	CATSDSGTTTGVGNQPQHF
-	once	TRBV3-1/TRBV3-2	TRBJ1-2	TGTGCCAGCAGCCAAGAAGGGCAAGGCTACACCTTC	CASSQEGQGYTF
-	-	TRBV11-1	TRBJ2-3	TGTGCCAGCAGTAAGTCAGATACGCAGTATTTT	CASSKSDTQYF
-	-	TRBV6-5	TRBJ2-7	TGTGCCAGCAGATCTACAGGAACCGAGCAGTACTTC	CASRSTGTEQYF
-	-	TRBV10-3	TRBJ2-7	TGTGCCATCCAAGGGGTGCGTCTCTACGAGCAGTACTTC	CAIQGVRLYEQYF
TRBD1	-	TRBV9	TRBJ1-4	TGTGCCAGCAGCACGGGACAGGCAGCAACTAATGAAAAACTGTTTTTT	CASSTGQAATNEKLFF
-	-	TRBV2	TRBJ1-1	TGTGCCAGCAGTGAAAGGGCCAGTACTGAAGCTTTCTTT	CASSERASTEAFF
-	few	TRBV24-1	TRBJ2-5	TGTGCCACCAGTGGCCTCGGACAGCAAGAGACCCAGTACTTC	CATSGLGQQETQYF
TRBD1	-	TRBV29-1	TRBJ2-3	TGCAGCGTTGGGGGACAGGGAAACACAGATACGCAGTATTTT	CSVGGQGNTDTQYF
TRBD1	-	TRBV9	TRBJ1-6	TGTGCCAGCAGCGTAGACTCCTCAGACAGGGGACGATATAATTCACCCCTCCACTTT	CASSVDSSDRGRYNSPLHF
-	-	TRBV6-5	TRBJ1-2	TGTGCCAGCAGTTCTGAGGGGACTATCAATGGCTACACCTTC	CASSSEGTINGYTF
-	-	TRBV30	TRBJ1-4	TGTGCCTGGAGTGTACTAAGAGGGGTTGGTGAAAAACTGTTTTTT	CAWSVLRGVGEKLFF
-	-	TRBV5-5	TRBJ2-3	TGTGCCAGCAGCTCCGGACGGGGGCGTGCAGATACGCAGTATTTT	CASSSGRGRADTQYF
TRBD1	-	TRBV4-1	TRBJ1-4	TGCGCCAGCAGCCAAGGCAGGGGGTCGGGTGAAAAACTGTTTTTT	CASSQGRGSGEKLFF
-	-	TRBV15	TRBJ1-2	TGTGCCACCAGCAGAGAACCTACAAATACAGGGCCTTATGGCTACACCTTC	CATSREPTNTGPYGYTF
-	once	TRBV7-9	TRBJ2-3	TGTGCCAGCAGAAGGGATACGCAGTATTTT	CASRRDTQYF
-	-	TRBV4-1	TRBJ1-6	TGCGCCAGCAGCCAAGACAGGGCTCCTTCACCCCTCCACTTT	CASSQDRAPSPLHF
TRBD1	-	TRBV30	TRBJ1-3	TGTGCCTGGAGTGTGGAACAGGGGGCAGAATATTTT	CAWSVEQGAEYF
TRBD1	-	TRBV2	TRBJ1-5	TGTGCCAGCAGAGACAGGGAACGTCAGCCCCAGCATTTT	CASRDRERQPQHF
-	-	TRBV2	TRBJ1-3	TGTGCCAGCATCTCCGGGACTAGAAACACCATATATTTT	CASISGTRNTIYF
-	few	TRBV3-1/TRBV3-2	TRBJ1-1	TGTGCCAGCAGCCAAAGTCGGGGAGGAGCTTTCTTT	CASSQSRGGAFF
TRBD2	-	TRBV15	TRBJ2-7	TGTGCCACCAGCAGAGACCTTCTTGCGGGGGGAATTAACTACGAGCAGTACTTC	CATSRDLLAGGINYEQYF
-	-	TRBV3-1/TRBV3-2	TRBJ1-5	TGTGCCAGCAGCCAAGACGACAAATGGCAGCCCCAGCATTTT	CASSQDDKWQPQHF
-	once	TRBV11-2	TRBJ2-3	TGTGCCAGCAGCTTAGTCCTGGGGGCCTCAGATACGCAGTATTTT	CASSLVLGASDTQYF
-	-	TRBV6-1	TRBJ2-7	TGTGCCAGCAGTTATACAGGGTACTCCGAGCAGTACTTC	CASSYTGYSEQYF
TRBD1	-	TRBV12-3/TRBV12-4	TRBJ1-6	TGTGCCAGCAGCGGGACAGCTAATTCACCCCTCCACTTT	CASSGTANSPLHF
-	-	TRBV5-1	TRBJ1-3	TGCGCCAGCAGCTTGGACCCGGTTGGTCAGCCCCTCTCTGGAAACACCATATATTTT	CASSLDPVGQPLSGNTIYF
-	-	TRBV6-5	TRBJ2-2	TGTGCCAGCAGTCGGATCCGGGACACCACCGGGGAGCTGTTTTTT	CASSRIRDTTGELFF
-	-	TRBV7-9	TRBJ2-6	TGTGCCACCAAGTCTGGGGCCAACGTCCTGACTTTC	CATKSGANVLTF
TRBD1	-	TRBV6-5	TRBJ2-7	TGTGCCAGCAGGAAGGGGGCGGGCTCCTACGAGCAGTACTTC	CASRKGAGSYEQYF
-	-	TRBV3-1/TRBV3-2	TRBJ2-3	TGTGCCAGCAGCCAAGATAGGGGGGGGGTGACAGATACGCAGTATTTT	CASSQDRGGVTDTQYF
TRBD2	-	TRBV30	TRBJ2-3	TGTGCCTGGAGTGTTGGGCTAGCGGGGGCAGATACGCAGTATTTT	CAWSVGLAGADTQYF